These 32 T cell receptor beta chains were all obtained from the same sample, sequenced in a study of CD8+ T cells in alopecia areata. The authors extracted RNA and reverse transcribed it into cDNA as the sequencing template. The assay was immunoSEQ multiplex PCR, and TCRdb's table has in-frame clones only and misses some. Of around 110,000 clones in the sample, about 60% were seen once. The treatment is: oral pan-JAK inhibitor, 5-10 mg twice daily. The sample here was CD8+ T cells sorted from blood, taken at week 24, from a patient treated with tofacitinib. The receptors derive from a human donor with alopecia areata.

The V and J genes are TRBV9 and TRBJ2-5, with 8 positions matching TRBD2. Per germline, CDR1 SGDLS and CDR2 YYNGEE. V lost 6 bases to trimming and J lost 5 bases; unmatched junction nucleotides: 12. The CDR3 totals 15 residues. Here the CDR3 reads CASTPGSGVRETQYF. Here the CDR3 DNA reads TGTGCCAGCACCCCAGGTAGCGGGGTCCGGGAGACCCAGTACTTC.

CDR3 in DNA: TGTGCCAGCAGCCCGGACAGTCGGGGCACTGAAGCTTTCTTT. It translates to CASSPDSRGTEAFF. The rearrangement uses TRBV27 and TRBJ1-1; perhaps TRBD1 as D (6 bases). Germline V gene data show CDR1 as MNHEY and CDR2 as SMNVEV (reference sequence). This CDR3 contains 14 residues. Deletions cut 6 bases from V and 4 bases from J, with 15 bases between.

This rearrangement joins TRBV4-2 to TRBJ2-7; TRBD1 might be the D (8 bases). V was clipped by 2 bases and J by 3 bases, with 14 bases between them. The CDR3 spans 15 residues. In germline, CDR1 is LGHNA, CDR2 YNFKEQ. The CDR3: CASSQWEGTGYEQYF. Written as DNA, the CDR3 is TGTGCCAGCAGCCAATGGGAGGGGACAGGCTACGAGCAGTACTTC.

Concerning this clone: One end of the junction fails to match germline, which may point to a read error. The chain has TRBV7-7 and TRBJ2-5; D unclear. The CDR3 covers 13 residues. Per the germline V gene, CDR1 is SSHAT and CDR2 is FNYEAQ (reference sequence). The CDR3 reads CASSLELGKTQYF. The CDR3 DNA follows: TGTGCTAGCAGCTTGGAGTTAGGAAAGACCCAGTACTTC.

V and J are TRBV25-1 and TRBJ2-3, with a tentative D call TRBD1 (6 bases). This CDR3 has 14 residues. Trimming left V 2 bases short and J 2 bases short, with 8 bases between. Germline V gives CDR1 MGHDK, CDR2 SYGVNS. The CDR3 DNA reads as TGTGCCAGCAGTGAAGGACAGCCCACAGATACGCAGTATTTT. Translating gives CASSEGQPTDTQYF.

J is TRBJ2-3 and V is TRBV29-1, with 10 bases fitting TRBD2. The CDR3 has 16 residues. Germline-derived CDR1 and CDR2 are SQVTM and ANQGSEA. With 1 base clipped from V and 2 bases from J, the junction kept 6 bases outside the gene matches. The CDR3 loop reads CSVEAALAGPTDTQYF. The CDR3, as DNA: TGCAGCGTTGAAGCGGCACTAGCGGGGCCCACAGATACGCAGTATTTT.

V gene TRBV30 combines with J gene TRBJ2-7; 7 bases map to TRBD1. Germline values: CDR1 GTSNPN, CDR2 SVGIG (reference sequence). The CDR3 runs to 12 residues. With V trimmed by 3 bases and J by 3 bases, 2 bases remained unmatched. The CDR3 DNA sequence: TGTGCCTGGAGGAACAGGGGCTACGAGCAGTACTTC. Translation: CAWRNRGYEQYF.

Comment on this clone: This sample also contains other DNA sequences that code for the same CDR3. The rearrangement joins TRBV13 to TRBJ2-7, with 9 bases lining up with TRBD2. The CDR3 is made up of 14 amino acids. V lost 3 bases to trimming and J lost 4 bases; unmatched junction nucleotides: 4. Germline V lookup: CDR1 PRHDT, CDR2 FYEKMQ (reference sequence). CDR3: CASSFTGLAYEQYF. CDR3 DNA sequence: TGTGCCAGCAGCTTTACCGGACTAGCGTACGAGCAGTACTTC.

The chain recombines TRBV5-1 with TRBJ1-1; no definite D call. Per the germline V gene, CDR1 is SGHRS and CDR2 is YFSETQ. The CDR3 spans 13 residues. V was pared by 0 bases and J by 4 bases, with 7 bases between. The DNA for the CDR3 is TGCGCCAGCAGCTTGGCCGCCCGCACTGAAGCTTTCTTT. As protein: CASSLAARTEAFF.

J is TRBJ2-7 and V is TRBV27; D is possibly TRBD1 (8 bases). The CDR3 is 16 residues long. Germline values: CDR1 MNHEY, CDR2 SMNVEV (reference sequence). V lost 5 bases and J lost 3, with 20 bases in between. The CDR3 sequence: CASSARTGRGLYEQYF. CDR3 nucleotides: TGTGCCAGCAGTGCCCGGACAGGGAGGGGCCTCTACGAGCAGTACTTC.

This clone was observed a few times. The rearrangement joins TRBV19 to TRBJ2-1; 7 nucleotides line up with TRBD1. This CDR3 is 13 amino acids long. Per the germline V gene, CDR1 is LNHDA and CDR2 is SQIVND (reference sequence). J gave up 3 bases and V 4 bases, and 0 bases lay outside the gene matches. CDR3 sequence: CASSRDSYNEQFF. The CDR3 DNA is TGTGCCAGTAGTAGGGACAGCTACAATGAGCAGTTCTTC. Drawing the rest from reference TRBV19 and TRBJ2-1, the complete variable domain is DGGITQSPKYLFRKEGQNVTLSCEQNLNHDAMYWYRQDPGQGLRLIYYSQIVNDFQKGDIAEGYSVSREKKESFPLTVTSAQKNPTAFYLCASSRDSYNEQFFGPGTRLTVL.

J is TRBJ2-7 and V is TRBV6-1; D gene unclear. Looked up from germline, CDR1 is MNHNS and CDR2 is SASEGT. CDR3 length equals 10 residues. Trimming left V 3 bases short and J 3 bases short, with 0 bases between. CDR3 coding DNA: TGTGCCAGCAGTGACTACGAGCAGTACTTC. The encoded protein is CASSDYEQYF.

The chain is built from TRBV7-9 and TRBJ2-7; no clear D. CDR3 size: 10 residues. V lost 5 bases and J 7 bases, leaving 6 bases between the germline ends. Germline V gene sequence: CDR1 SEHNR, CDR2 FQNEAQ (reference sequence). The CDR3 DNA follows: TGTGCCAGCAGCCCTTTAGAGCAGTACTTC. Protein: CASSPLEQYF.

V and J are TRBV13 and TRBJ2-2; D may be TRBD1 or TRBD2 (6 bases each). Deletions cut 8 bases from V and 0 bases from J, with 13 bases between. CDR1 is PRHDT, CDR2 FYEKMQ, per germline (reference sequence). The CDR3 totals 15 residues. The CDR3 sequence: CASQIGGANTGELFF. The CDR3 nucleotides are TGTGCCAGCCAAATCGGGGGCGCGAACACCGGGGAGCTGTTTTTT.

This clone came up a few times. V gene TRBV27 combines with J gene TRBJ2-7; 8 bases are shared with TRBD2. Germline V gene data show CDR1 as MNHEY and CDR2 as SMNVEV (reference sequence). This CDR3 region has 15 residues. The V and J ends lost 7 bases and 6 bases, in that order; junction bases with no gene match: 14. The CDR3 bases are TGTGCCAGCAATTTGGGCGGGGGGCAGGTTAGCGAGCAGTACTTC. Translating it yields CASNLGGGQVSEQYF.

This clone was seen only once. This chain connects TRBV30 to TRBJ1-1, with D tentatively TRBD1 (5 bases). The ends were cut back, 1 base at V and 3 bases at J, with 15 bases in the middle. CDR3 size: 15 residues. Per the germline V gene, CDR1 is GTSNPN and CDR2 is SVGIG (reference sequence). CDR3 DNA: TGTGCCTGGAGTGATACAGGTCTAGGGGACACTGAAGCTTTCTTT. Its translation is CAWSDTGLGDTEAFF.

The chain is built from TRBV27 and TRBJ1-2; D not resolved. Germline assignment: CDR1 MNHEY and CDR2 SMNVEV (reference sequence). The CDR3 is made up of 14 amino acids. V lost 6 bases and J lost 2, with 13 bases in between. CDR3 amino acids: CASRPDGINYGYTF. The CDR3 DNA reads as TGTGCCAGCAGACCGGACGGGATAAACTATGGCTACACCTTC.

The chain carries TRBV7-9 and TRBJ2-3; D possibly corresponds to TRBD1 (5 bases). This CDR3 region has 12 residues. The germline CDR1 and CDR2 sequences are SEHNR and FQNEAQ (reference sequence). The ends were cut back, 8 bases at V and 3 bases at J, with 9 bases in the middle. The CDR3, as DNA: TGTGCCAGCGAGGCAGGGACAGATACGCAGTATTTT. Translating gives CASEAGTDTQYF.

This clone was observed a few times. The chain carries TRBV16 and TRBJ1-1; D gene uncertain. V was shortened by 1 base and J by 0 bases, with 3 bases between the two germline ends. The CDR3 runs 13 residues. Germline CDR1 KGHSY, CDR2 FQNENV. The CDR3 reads CASSQLLNTEAFF. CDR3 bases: TGTGCCAGCAGCCAATTATTGAACACTGAAGCTTTCTTT.

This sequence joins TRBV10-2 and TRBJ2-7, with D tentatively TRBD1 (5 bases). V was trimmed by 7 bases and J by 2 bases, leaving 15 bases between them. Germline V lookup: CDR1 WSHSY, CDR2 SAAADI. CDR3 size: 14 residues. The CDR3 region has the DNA TGCGCCAGCAATCCGGACAACCCCACCTACGAGCAGTACTTC. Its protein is CASNPDNPTYEQYF.

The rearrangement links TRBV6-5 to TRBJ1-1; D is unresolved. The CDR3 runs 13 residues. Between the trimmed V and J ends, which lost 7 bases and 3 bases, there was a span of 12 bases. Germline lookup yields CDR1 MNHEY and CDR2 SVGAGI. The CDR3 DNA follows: TGTGCCAGCACCGCGGGTGGACACACTGAAGCTTTCTTT. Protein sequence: CASTAGGHTEAFF.

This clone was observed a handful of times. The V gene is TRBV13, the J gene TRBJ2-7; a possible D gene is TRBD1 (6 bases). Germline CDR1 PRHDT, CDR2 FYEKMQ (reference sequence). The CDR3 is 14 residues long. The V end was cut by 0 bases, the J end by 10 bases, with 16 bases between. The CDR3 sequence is CASSLGTGMGEQYF. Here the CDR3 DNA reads TGTGCCAGCAGCTTAGGCACAGGGATGGGAGAACAGTACTTC.

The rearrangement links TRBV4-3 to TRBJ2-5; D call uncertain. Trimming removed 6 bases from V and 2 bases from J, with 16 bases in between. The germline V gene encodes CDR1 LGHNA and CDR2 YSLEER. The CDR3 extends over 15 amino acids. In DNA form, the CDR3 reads TGCGCCAGCAGGGGCGGTTGGGGAACTCAAGAGACCCAGTACTTC. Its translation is CASRGGWGTQETQYF.

Here the CDR3 DNA reads TGTGCCAGCAGCAGCTTAGACAGGTACACAGATACGCAGTATTTT. This encodes CASSSLDRYTDTQYF. The gene calls are TRBV7-9 and TRBJ2-3; a possible D gene is TRBD1 (6 bases). Germline CDR1 reads SEHNR; CDR2 reads FQNEAQ (reference sequence). V lost 5 bases and J lost 2, with 14 bases in between. This CDR3 contains 15 residues.

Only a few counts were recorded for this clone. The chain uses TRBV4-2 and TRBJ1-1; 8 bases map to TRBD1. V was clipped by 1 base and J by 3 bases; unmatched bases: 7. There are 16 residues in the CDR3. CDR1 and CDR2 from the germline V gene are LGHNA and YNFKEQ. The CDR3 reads CASSQGQGAEDTEAFF. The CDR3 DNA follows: TGTGCCAGCAGCCAAGGTCAGGGGGCTGAGGACACTGAAGCTTTCTTT.

This CDR3 is CASSFGPNTEAFF. The CDR3 DNA reads TGTGCCAGCAGCTTTGGACCGAACACTGAAGCTTTCTTT. J is TRBJ1-1 and V is TRBV11-2; D is uncertain. Deletions cut 3 bases from V and 1 base from J, with 6 bases between. Germline V gene data show CDR1 as SGHAT and CDR2 as FQNNGV. This CDR3 comprises 13 residues.

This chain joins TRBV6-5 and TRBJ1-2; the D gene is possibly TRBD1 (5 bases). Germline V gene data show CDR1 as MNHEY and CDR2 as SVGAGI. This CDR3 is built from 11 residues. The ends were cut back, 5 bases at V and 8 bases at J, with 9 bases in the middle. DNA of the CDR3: TGTGCCAGCAGTCCCGGGGACGGCTACACCTTC. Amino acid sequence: CASSPGDGYTF.

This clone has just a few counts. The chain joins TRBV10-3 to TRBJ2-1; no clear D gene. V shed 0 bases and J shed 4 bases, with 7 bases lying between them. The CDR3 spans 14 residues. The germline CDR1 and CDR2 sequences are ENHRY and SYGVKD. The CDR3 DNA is TGTGCCATCAGTGAGTCGGCCCCATACAATGAGCAGTTCTTC. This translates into CAISESAPYNEQFF.

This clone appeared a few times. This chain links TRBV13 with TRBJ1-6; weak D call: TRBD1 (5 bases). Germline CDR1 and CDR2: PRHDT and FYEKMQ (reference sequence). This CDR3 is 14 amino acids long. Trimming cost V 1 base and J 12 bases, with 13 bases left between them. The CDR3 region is CASSLVDGGGPLHF. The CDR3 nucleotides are TGTGCCAGCAGCTTAGTGGACGGCGGGGGACCCCTCCACTTT.

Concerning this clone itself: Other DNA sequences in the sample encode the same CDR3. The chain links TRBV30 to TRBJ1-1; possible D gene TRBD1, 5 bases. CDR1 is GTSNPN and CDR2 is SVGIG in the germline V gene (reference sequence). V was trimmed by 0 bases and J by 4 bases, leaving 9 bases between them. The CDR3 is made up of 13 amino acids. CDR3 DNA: TGTGCCTGGAGTGTATCTGGGGGCACTGAAGCTTTCTTT. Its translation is CAWSVSGGTEAFF.

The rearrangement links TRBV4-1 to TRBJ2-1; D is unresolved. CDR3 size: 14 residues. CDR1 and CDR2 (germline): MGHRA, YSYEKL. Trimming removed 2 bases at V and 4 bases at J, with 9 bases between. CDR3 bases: TGCGCCAGCAGCCAACCTGACTCATACAATGAGCAGTTCTTC. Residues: CASSQPDSYNEQFF.

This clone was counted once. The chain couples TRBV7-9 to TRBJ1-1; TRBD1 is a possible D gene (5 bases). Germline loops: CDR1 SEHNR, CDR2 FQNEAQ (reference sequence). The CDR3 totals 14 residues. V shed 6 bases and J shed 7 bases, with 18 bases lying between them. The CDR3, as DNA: TGTGCCAGCAGTTCACCAGTGGGGCTGGGTGAAGCTTTCTTT. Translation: CASSSPVGLGEAFF.